This is a list of T cell receptor beta chains from one sample in a study of blood T cell repertoires in COVID-19. Data came from immunoSEQ multiplex PCR; TCRdb stores just in-frame clones and leaves some out. The table has about 63,000 clones, about four fifths seen once. What was sequenced was PBMCs or T cells enriched from blood (not recorded which). The source of these receptors is a woman aged 40 to 50 with acute COVID-19. Both conserved end residues are part of each CDR3. Each record gives: clone size, J gene, D gene, V gene, CDR3 DNA, CDR3 protein. The D gene is left open where the match is weak. Clone size is not always given. Where it is, it says once, few, many or a class for expanded clones.

abundance: -
j_gene: TRBJ2-2
d_gene: TRBD2
v_gene: TRBV5-4
CDR3nt: TGTGCCACCCCTGGCGGGAGGTCGGGCGGGGAGCTGTTTTTT
CDR3aa: CATPGGRSGGELFF

abundance: -
j_gene: TRBJ1-2
d_gene: -
v_gene: TRBV6-5
CDR3nt: TGTGCCAGCAGCTCACAGGGAGGGCAAAACTATGGCTACACCTTC
CDR3aa: CASSSQGGQNYGYTF

abundance: -
j_gene: TRBJ1-1
d_gene: -
v_gene: TRBV6-5
CDR3nt: TGTGCCAGCAAAAATTACGGGTCCGGAAAAGCTGAAGCTTTCTTT
CDR3aa: CASKNYGSGKAEAFF

abundance: few
j_gene: TRBJ1-1
d_gene: TRBD1
v_gene: TRBV5-6
CDR3nt: TGTGCCAGCAGCTGGGAGGGGACAGGGGTGAGTGAAGCTTTCTTT
CDR3aa: CASSWEGTGVSEAFF

abundance: -
j_gene: TRBJ2-7
d_gene: -
v_gene: TRBV5-1
CDR3nt: TGCGCCAGCAGCTTGGGACCCGACAGAACCTACGAGCAGTACTTC
CDR3aa: CASSLGPDRTYEQYF

abundance: -
j_gene: TRBJ1-5
d_gene: -
v_gene: TRBV6-1
CDR3nt: TGTGCCAGCAGTGTGGAACCCAGGACAACAAATCAGCCCCAGCATTTT
CDR3aa: CASSVEPRTTNQPQHF

abundance: -
j_gene: TRBJ2-1
d_gene: TRBD2
v_gene: TRBV28
CDR3nt: TGTGCCAGCAGTTTAGAGTACGGGGGGTACAATGAGCAGTTCTTC
CDR3aa: CASSLEYGGYNEQFF

abundance: -
j_gene: TRBJ2-5
d_gene: TRBD2
v_gene: TRBV27
CDR3nt: TGTGCCAGCAGTCCGACTAGCGGGAGAGAGACCCAGTACTTC
CDR3aa: CASSPTSGRETQYF

abundance: -
j_gene: TRBJ2-1
d_gene: TRBD1
v_gene: TRBV7-8
CDR3nt: TGTGCCAGCAGGTTAGACAGGGGCCATGAGCAGTTCTTC
CDR3aa: CASRLDRGHEQFF

abundance: -
j_gene: TRBJ2-3
d_gene: -
v_gene: TRBV6-2/TRBV6-3
CDR3nt: TGTGCCAGCAGTTACCGGGACACAGATACGCAGTATTTT
CDR3aa: CASSYRDTDTQYF

abundance: -
j_gene: TRBJ1-1
d_gene: -
v_gene: TRBV5-1
CDR3nt: TGCGCCAGCAGCTTGACAGTCACAACCACTGAAGCTTTCTTT
CDR3aa: CASSLTVTTTEAFF

abundance: -
j_gene: TRBJ1-4
d_gene: -
v_gene: TRBV3-1/TRBV3-2
CDR3nt: TGTGCCAGCAGCCCACGGACAGCCACCCAGAGGGACGAAAAACTGTTTTTT
CDR3aa: CASSPRTATQRDEKLFF

abundance: few
j_gene: TRBJ1-4
d_gene: -
v_gene: TRBV27
CDR3nt: TGTGCCAGCAGCCGGAACAGGCTGGGTGAAAAACTGTTTTTT
CDR3aa: CASSRNRLGEKLFF

abundance: once
j_gene: TRBJ1-4
d_gene: -
v_gene: TRBV23-1
CDR3nt: TGCGCCAGCAGTCAACCTGGGCGGGAGTTTAATGAAAAACTGTTTTTT
CDR3aa: CASSQPGREFNEKLFF

abundance: -
j_gene: TRBJ1-5
d_gene: TRBD1
v_gene: TRBV19
CDR3nt: TGTGCCAGTAGGGAATCATTATACAGGGGTCCATGGCAGCCCCAGCATTTT
CDR3aa: CASRESLYRGPWQPQHF

abundance: -
j_gene: TRBJ1-5
d_gene: -
v_gene: TRBV7-9
CDR3nt: TGTGCCAGCAGCTTAGGAGAGGCGAGCAATCAGCCCCAGCATTTT
CDR3aa: CASSLGEASNQPQHF

abundance: -
j_gene: TRBJ1-4
d_gene: -
v_gene: TRBV6-6
CDR3nt: TGTGCCAGCGGTCTTTTCCGGCCGGGGGGCGAAAAACTGTTTTTT
CDR3aa: CASGLFRPGGEKLFF

abundance: -
j_gene: TRBJ2-7
d_gene: TRBD1
v_gene: TRBV19
CDR3nt: TGTGCCAGTAGTCCTGGGTCAGGGGGACCCCTCTCCTACGAGCAGTACTTC
CDR3aa: CASSPGSGGPLSYEQYF

abundance: -
j_gene: TRBJ1-6
d_gene: -
v_gene: TRBV3-1/TRBV3-2
CDR3nt: TGTGCCAGCAGCCCCCGGGAGGAGTCACCCCTCCACTTT
CDR3aa: CASSPREESPLHF

abundance: -
j_gene: TRBJ1-4
d_gene: -
v_gene: TRBV18
CDR3nt: TGTGCCAGCTCACCACGCGGGACTAATGAAAAACTGTTTTTT
CDR3aa: CASSPRGTNEKLFF

abundance: -
j_gene: TRBJ1-4
d_gene: TRBD1
v_gene: TRBV29-1
CDR3nt: TGCAGCGTTGAAGCATTTACCGGGACAGGGGATGAAAAACTGTTTTTT
CDR3aa: CSVEAFTGTGDEKLFF

abundance: few
j_gene: TRBJ2-7
d_gene: TRBD1
v_gene: TRBV12-3/TRBV12-4
CDR3nt: TGTGCCAGCACTAAAACAGGGGGCGAGCAGTACTTC
CDR3aa: CASTKTGGEQYF

abundance: -
j_gene: TRBJ2-3
d_gene: -
v_gene: TRBV21-1
CDR3nt: TGTGCCAGCAGCAAAGGCGGGACAGCCATACCAGATACGCAGTATTTT
CDR3aa: CASSKGGTAIPDTQYF

abundance: -
j_gene: TRBJ2-5
d_gene: TRBD2
v_gene: TRBV5-1
CDR3nt: TGCGCCAGCAGCTTGAGGGAAAGCGGGGGGTTCCAAGAGACCCAGTACTTC
CDR3aa: CASSLRESGGFQETQYF

abundance: -
j_gene: TRBJ1-1
d_gene: TRBD1
v_gene: TRBV6-4
CDR3nt: TGTGCCAGCAGGGCCCCAGGGGGCAATGGTGAAGCTTTCTTT
CDR3aa: CASRAPGGNGEAFF

abundance: -
j_gene: TRBJ1-2
d_gene: TRBD1
v_gene: TRBV6-5
CDR3nt: TGTGCCAGCAGTTACAGGGGGCGTGACTATGGCTACACCTTC
CDR3aa: CASSYRGRDYGYTF

abundance: -
j_gene: TRBJ1-1
d_gene: TRBD1
v_gene: TRBV3-1/TRBV3-2
CDR3nt: TGTGCCAGCAGCCAAGCCTACGCATATACAGGGGAAGACACTGAAGCTTTCTTT
CDR3aa: CASSQAYAYTGEDTEAFF

abundance: -
j_gene: TRBJ1-4
d_gene: TRBD1
v_gene: TRBV4-1
CDR3nt: TGCGCCAGCAGCCATATCCTACAGGGGGCGGGTGAAAAACTGTTTTTT
CDR3aa: CASSHILQGAGEKLFF

abundance: few
j_gene: TRBJ2-7
d_gene: -
v_gene: TRBV3-1/TRBV3-2
CDR3nt: TGTGCCAGCAGCCAATCCCCCGGGGAGACCTACGAGCAGTACTTC
CDR3aa: CASSQSPGETYEQYF

abundance: -
j_gene: TRBJ2-3
d_gene: -
v_gene: TRBV4-1
CDR3nt: TGCGCCAGCAGCCAAGGGGGGGACCCCCCAGATACGCAGTATTTT
CDR3aa: CASSQGGDPPDTQYF

abundance: -
j_gene: TRBJ2-7
d_gene: TRBD2
v_gene: TRBV24-1
CDR3nt: TGTGCCACCAGTGAACGGGACTACGACGAGCAGTACTTC
CDR3aa: CATSERDYDEQYF

abundance: -
j_gene: TRBJ1-6
d_gene: -
v_gene: TRBV7-8
CDR3nt: TGTGCCAGCAGCTTACAAGGCGGACTTAATTCACCCCTCCACTTT
CDR3aa: CASSLQGGLNSPLHF

abundance: -
j_gene: TRBJ1-5
d_gene: TRBD1
v_gene: TRBV28
CDR3nt: TGTGCCAGCAGCCTCTGGACAGGAACGGAGCCCCAGCATTTT
CDR3aa: CASSLWTGTEPQHF

abundance: -
j_gene: TRBJ1-1
d_gene: -
v_gene: TRBV19
CDR3nt: TGTGCCAGTAGTACTACCGGCGGGAGGAACACTGAAGCTTTCTTT
CDR3aa: CASSTTGGRNTEAFF

abundance: -
j_gene: TRBJ2-3
d_gene: -
v_gene: TRBV2
CDR3nt: TGTGCCAGTCCCCGCGTCCCGGGACACAGCACAGATACGCAGTATTTT
CDR3aa: CASPRVPGHSTDTQYF